This T cell receptor beta chain appears in the sequencing data of a study of OX40 agonist ivuxolimab in advanced cancers. Study-wide background: Partial responses were observed in three patients, of whom one had hepatocellular carcinoma and two had cutaneous melanoma. Study-wide points: By week 6 at 0.1 to 3.0 mg/kg, blood CD4+ and CD8+ T cells had expanded clonally. Expanded clones were, on average, more numerous in CD8+ T cells than in CD4+.

A remark on this clone: Its antigen is not identified.

V dropped 0 bases and J dropped 2 bases, with 7 bases sitting between them. CDR3 length equals 14 residues. Germline V CDR1 and CDR2: SGHRS, YFSETQ. Profiled with immunoSEQ multiplex PCR; TCRdb holds only in-frame clones, not every one. The sample holds 100,000 to 150,000 clones, around nine tenths seen once. At cycle 4 day 1, cycle 7 day 1, and baseline, blood was sampled. Sequencing was performed on CD4+ or CD8+ T cells sorted from blood, taken in a trial of the OX40 agonist ivuxolimab. The sequence came from an adult with an advanced solid tumor such as melanoma, head and neck, liver or kidney cancer. The chain carries TRBV5-1 and TRBJ2-3; D call uncertain. The CDR3 bases are TGCGCCAGCAGCTTGGGTGGGAACACAGATACGCAGTATTTT. The encoded protein is CASSLGGNTDTQYF.